A selection of T cell receptor beta chains follows, all from one sample in a study of shared clonotypes between healthy human individuals. The protocol was immunoSEQ multiplex PCR, while the TCRdb copy is restricted to in-frame clones and leaves out a portion. In the table there are about 2.1 million clones, just over 90% of which are singletons. The sequenced sample was naive CD8+ T cells from PBMCs. Receptors originate from a young man in good health. Some clones in this sample may be carry-over from other donors' samples. Both conserved end residues are part of each CDR3. A D gene is named only where the DNA matches it firmly. A row's size may be missing; if present it is once, few, many or a size class.

cdr3_nt: TGCAGCGTTGAAGAAAGGGCACCGAGCTCTGGAAACACCATATATTTT
cdr3_aa: CSVEERAPSSGNTIYF
clone_size: -
j_call: TRBJ1-3
v_call: TRBV29-1
d_call: -

cdr3_nt: TGTGCCAGCAGTATGGACAGGGGGCGGTCCAATCAGCCCCAGCATTTT
cdr3_aa: CASSMDRGRSNQPQHF
clone_size: -
j_call: TRBJ1-5
v_call: TRBV28
d_call: TRBD1

cdr3_nt: TGTGCCAGCAGCTTAGTTCACAGGGGTACTGAAGCTTTCTTT
cdr3_aa: CASSLVHRGTEAFF
clone_size: -
j_call: TRBJ1-1
v_call: TRBV7-9
d_call: TRBD1

cdr3_nt: TGTGCCAGCTCACCACCGGACACCGGGGAGCTGTTTTTT
cdr3_aa: CASSPPDTGELFF
clone_size: -
j_call: TRBJ2-2
v_call: TRBV18
d_call: -

cdr3_nt: TGTGCCAGCGAAGGGGTGCCGACGGACACGTACGGCGAGCAGTACTTC
cdr3_aa: CASEGVPTDTYGEQYF
clone_size: once
j_call: TRBJ2-7
v_call: TRBV25-1
d_call: -

cdr3_nt: TGTGCCAGTAGTATAGATCATTCGGACGAATGGGGGGGACCCCAGCATTTT
cdr3_aa: CASSIDHSDEWGGPQHF
clone_size: once
j_call: TRBJ1-5
v_call: TRBV19
d_call: -

cdr3_nt: TGTGCCAGCAGTTTAGAGTCACTAGCGGGAGACACAGATACGCAGTATTTT
cdr3_aa: CASSLESLAGDTDTQYF
clone_size: -
j_call: TRBJ2-3
v_call: TRBV27
d_call: TRBD2

cdr3_nt: TGTGCCAGCAGTGGGAGGGCAGGGGGCGTATTCGACTATGGCTACACCTTC
cdr3_aa: CASSGRAGGVFDYGYTF
clone_size: -
j_call: TRBJ1-2
v_call: TRBV11-2
d_call: TRBD1

cdr3_nt: TGTGCCAGCAGCCCGGGTGGGAGCGGGAGGTGGAATGAGCAGTTCTTC
cdr3_aa: CASSPGGSGRWNEQFF
clone_size: -
j_call: TRBJ2-1
v_call: TRBV13
d_call: TRBD2

cdr3_nt: TGCGCCAGCAGCCTCGGACCGAACACCGGGGAGCTGTTTTTT
cdr3_aa: CASSLGPNTGELFF
clone_size: -
j_call: TRBJ2-2
v_call: TRBV4-1
d_call: -

cdr3_nt: TGTGCCAGCAGCGACGACGGGAATGAAAAACTGTTTTTT
cdr3_aa: CASSDDGNEKLFF
clone_size: -
j_call: TRBJ1-4
v_call: TRBV9
d_call: -

cdr3_nt: TGTGCCAGCAGTTTCCCAGCGGGAGGGTCCTACGAGCAGTACTTC
cdr3_aa: CASSFPAGGSYEQYF
clone_size: -
j_call: TRBJ2-7
v_call: TRBV28
d_call: TRBD2

cdr3_nt: TGTGCCAGCAGCCCCGGGACCACTACCTACGAGCAGTACTTC
cdr3_aa: CASSPGTTTYEQYF
clone_size: -
j_call: TRBJ2-7
v_call: TRBV5-4
d_call: -

cdr3_nt: TGCGCCAGCAGCTTGCATCCCGGGAGTGGCTACGAGCAGTACTTC
cdr3_aa: CASSLHPGSGYEQYF
clone_size: -
j_call: TRBJ2-7
v_call: TRBV5-1
d_call: -

cdr3_nt: TGTGCCAGCAGTCAGGGGAGCTCCTACGAGCAGTACTTC
cdr3_aa: CASSQGSSYEQYF
clone_size: -
j_call: TRBJ2-7
v_call: TRBV6-5
d_call: -

cdr3_nt: TGTGCCAGCTCACGAGAGAGGGAGGGGGCTGAAGCTTTCTTT
cdr3_aa: CASSREREGAEAFF
clone_size: -
j_call: TRBJ1-1
v_call: TRBV18
d_call: -

cdr3_nt: TGTGCCTGGAGTCCCAAGAAGGGGCAGGAATCCTACAATGAGCAGTTCTTC
cdr3_aa: CAWSPKKGQESYNEQFF
clone_size: -
j_call: TRBJ2-1
v_call: TRBV30
d_call: -